This T cell receptor (beta chain) is from a study of vaccination effects on CD4 cells after COVID-19. Study-wide points: Whether induced by infection or by vaccine, clones showed marked clonal contraction late after vaccination.

Of note for this clone: Its specificity is not known.

Trimming removed 5 bases at V and 6 bases at J, with 8 bases between. The CDR3 contains 12 residues. Germline V gene sequence: CDR1 MNHEY, CDR2 SMNVEV (reference sequence). The method was immunoSEQ multiplex PCR; TCRdb's version includes in-frame clones alone and lacks a portion of them. The sample lists 37,000 or so clones; roughly 79% were seen once. At the end of around 11 days of culture, CD4+ T cells were isolated. Vaccinated recipients, who were negative for nucleocapsid antibodies, had no history of SARS-CoV-2 infection. A half-volume exchange with IL-2 medium occurred on days 3 and 7. The sequencing here drew on CD4+ T cells from PBMCs cultured without peptide, taken before COVID-19 vaccination. This chain joins TRBV27 and TRBJ1-5; D is undetermined. This TCR derives from a human donor who received a COVID-19 vaccine. The CDR3 loop reads CASSGSSQPQHF. For the CDR3, the DNA is TGTGCCAGCAGTGGTTCGAGTCAGCCCCAGCATTTT.